This T cell receptor (beta chain) was obtained from a study of blood T cell repertoires in COVID-19. The method was immunoSEQ multiplex PCR; TCRdb's version includes in-frame clones alone and lacks a portion of them. Among around 460,000 clones listed, 80% to 90% were seen once. The CDR3 loop spans 14 amino acids. CDR1 and CDR2 (germline): SNHLY, FYNNEI. V lost 1 base, J lost 0 bases, and 4 bases lay in between. The V call is TRBV2, the J call TRBJ1-5; D ambiguous. Sequencing was carried out using peripheral blood. The receptor's source is a man aged 18-30 years with COVID-19, enrolled during active disease. The CDR3 reads CASSEGDSNQPQHF. CDR3 nucleotides: TGTGCCAGCAGTGAAGGAGATAGCAATCAGCCCCAGCATTTT.